This T cell receptor (beta chain) was sequenced for a study of T cell responses to AZD1222 COVID-19 vaccine. Measured with immunoSEQ multiplex PCR; TCRdb has only the in-frame clones, and not every one. Of tens of thousands of clones detected, around 85% appear once; the ten largest clones hold 11%. Trimming shortened V by 0 bases and J by 6 bases, and 10 bases separated the two germline ends. CDR1 and CDR2 from the germline V gene are SGHVS and FNYEAQ. This CDR3 region has 14 residues. The sequence came from an adult who received the AZD1222 COVID-19 vaccine. The chain joins TRBV7-6 to TRBJ2-3; D assignment may be TRBD1 or TRBD2 (5 bases each). The sequencing used peripheral blood, collected 28 days after the second AZD1222 dose. CDR3 nucleotides: TGTGCCAGCAGCTTAGCAGGGACCGGGGATACGCAGTATTTT. It translates to CASSLAGTGDTQYF.